This T cell receptor beta chain is drawn from a study of technical replicates of blood from a few donors. With 0 bases removed from V and 12 bases from J, the gap between germline ends came to 9 bases. The CDR3 sequence is 12 residues long. The germline V gene has CDR1 MRHNA and CDR2 SNTAGT. Clones were read by immunoSEQ multiplex PCR, and TCRdb kept only the in-frame ones, dropping some. Here the sample spans about 15,000 clones, around 84% being singletons. The chain carries TRBV6-4 and TRBJ2-1; D unclear. The sequence derives from a human donor in good health. Material for sequencing was PBMCs. CDR3 in amino acids: CASSDSSMRQFF. In DNA, the CDR3 is TGTGCCAGCAGTGACTCTTCCATGAGGCAGTTCTTC.